These T cell receptor beta chains were read from a single sample in a study of blood T cell repertoires in COVID-19. The protocol was immunoSEQ multiplex PCR, while the TCRdb copy is restricted to in-frame clones and leaves out a portion. In the table there are roughly 200,000 clones, 70% to 90% of which are singletons. The sample taken for sequencing was peripheral blood. These TCRs come from a woman aged 40 to 50 who had recovered from COVID-19. Each CDR3 is given with its conserved first and last residue. The D gene is left open where the match is weak. Clone size is given for some rows only: seen once, a few or many times, or a class if the clone is expanded.

len: 12; j_gene: TRBJ1-2; v_gene: TRBV19; d_gene: NA; abundance: NA; CDR3nt: TGTGCCAGTATTGACAGACGCTATGGCTACACCTTC; CDR3aa: CASIDRRYGYTF
len: 17; j_gene: TRBJ2-1; v_gene: TRBV18; d_gene: TRBD2; abundance: NA; CDR3nt: TGTGCCAGCTCCTTCGTCCGACTAGCGGGAGAACGCAATGAGCAGTTCTTC; CDR3aa: CASSFVRLAGERNEQFF
len: 13; j_gene: TRBJ1-2; v_gene: TRBV4-3; d_gene: TRBD1; abundance: NA; CDR3nt: TGCGCCAGCAGCTCACAGGGGGCTCAGGGCTACACCTTC; CDR3aa: CASSSQGAQGYTF
len: 19; j_gene: TRBJ2-6; v_gene: TRBV14; d_gene: TRBD2; abundance: once; CDR3nt: TGTGCCAGCAGCCAAGATACGGGACTAGCGGGAGGTGGGGCCAACGTCCTGACTTTC; CDR3aa: CASSQDTGLAGGGANVLTF
len: 13; j_gene: TRBJ2-2; v_gene: TRBV4-2; d_gene: NA; abundance: NA; CDR3nt: TGTGCCAGCAGCCCCGCGGCTAGCGGGGAGCTGTTTTTT; CDR3aa: CASSPAASGELFF
len: 15; j_gene: TRBJ2-2; v_gene: TRBV29-1; d_gene: NA; abundance: NA; CDR3nt: TGCAGCGTTGCCCCCACAGGGATAGACACCGGGGAGCTGTTTTTT; CDR3aa: CSVAPTGIDTGELFF
len: 13; j_gene: TRBJ2-5; v_gene: TRBV6-5; d_gene: NA; abundance: NA; CDR3nt: TGTGCCAGCAGTCCCATGGGGAGCGCCCATCCGTACTTC; CDR3aa: CASSPMGSAHPYF
len: 13; j_gene: TRBJ1-4; v_gene: TRBV19; d_gene: NA; abundance: NA; CDR3nt: TGTGCCAGTAGCGACAGGAAAAATGAAAAACTGTTTTTT; CDR3aa: CASSDRKNEKLFF
len: 16; j_gene: TRBJ2-7; v_gene: TRBV28; d_gene: TRBD2; abundance: NA; CDR3nt: TGTGCCAGCAGTTTATCAAACGGGAGGGCCAGATCGAAGCAGTACTTC; CDR3aa: CASSLSNGRARSKQYF
len: 16; j_gene: TRBJ2-3; v_gene: TRBV5-6; d_gene: TRBD2; abundance: NA; CDR3nt: TGTGCCAGCAGCCCCAAACTAGCGGGAGCTGCAGATACGCAGTATTTT; CDR3aa: CASSPKLAGAADTQYF
len: 16; j_gene: TRBJ2-7; v_gene: TRBV10-3; d_gene: TRBD2; abundance: NA; CDR3nt: TGTGCCATCTCCGGGACTAGCGGGAGGAGCTCCTACGAGCAGTACTTC; CDR3aa: CAISGTSGRSSYEQYF
len: 14; j_gene: TRBJ1-1; v_gene: TRBV10-3; d_gene: NA; abundance: NA; CDR3nt: TGTGCCATCAGTGAAGGGGGGGGGAACACTGAAGCTTTCTTT; CDR3aa: CAISEGGGNTEAFF
len: 16; j_gene: TRBJ1-1; v_gene: TRBV30; d_gene: TRBD1; abundance: NA; CDR3nt: TGTGCCTGGAGCTATACAGGGGGCCGCGGGAACACTGAAGCTTTCTTT; CDR3aa: CAWSYTGGRGNTEAFF
len: 12; j_gene: TRBJ1-2; v_gene: TRBV12-3/TRBV12-4; d_gene: NA; abundance: NA; CDR3nt: TGTGCCAGCAGCTCGGACAGAACCCGCCTTGCCTTC; CDR3aa: CASSSDRTRLAF
len: 13; j_gene: TRBJ2-7; v_gene: TRBV2; d_gene: NA; abundance: NA; CDR3nt: TGTGCCAGCAGGAGGGGGGGACACTACGAGCAGTACTTC; CDR3aa: CASRRGGHYEQYF
len: 14; j_gene: TRBJ2-2; v_gene: TRBV7-8; d_gene: NA; abundance: NA; CDR3nt: TGTGCCAGCAGCCGACAGGAAAACACCGGGGAGCTGTTTTTT; CDR3aa: CASSRQENTGELFF
len: 13; j_gene: TRBJ2-2; v_gene: TRBV12-3/TRBV12-4; d_gene: TRBD1; abundance: NA; CDR3nt: TGTGCCAGCAGCCGGACAGGGGGCCGGGAGCTGTTTTTT; CDR3aa: CASSRTGGRELFF
len: 15; j_gene: TRBJ1-1; v_gene: TRBV6-5; d_gene: NA; abundance: few; CDR3nt: TGTGCCAGCAGTTACTCTCTGGGGCTGAACACTGAAGCTTTCTTT; CDR3aa: CASSYSLGLNTEAFF
len: 14; j_gene: TRBJ1-1; v_gene: TRBV9; d_gene: NA; abundance: NA; CDR3nt: TGTGCCAGCAGCGTAGCACAGGGACACACTGAAGCTTTCTTT; CDR3aa: CASSVAQGHTEAFF
len: 15; j_gene: TRBJ2-7; v_gene: TRBV5-1; d_gene: TRBD2; abundance: NA; CDR3nt: TGCGCCAGCAGCTTGGGGGAGGGCGAACCCTACGAGCAGTACTTC; CDR3aa: CASSLGEGEPYEQYF
len: 17; j_gene: TRBJ2-1; v_gene: TRBV12-5; d_gene: TRBD2; abundance: NA; CDR3nt: TGTGCTAGTGGGTACCCTAGCGGGAGGGCCTTGACGGATGAGCAGTTCTTC; CDR3aa: CASGYPSGRALTDEQFF
len: 15; j_gene: TRBJ2-7; v_gene: TRBV6-5; d_gene: TRBD2; abundance: NA; CDR3nt: TGTGCCAGCAGAACCCCCGGACTAGCGGGAGACGAGCAGTACTTC; CDR3aa: CASRTPGLAGDEQYF
len: 14; j_gene: TRBJ2-1; v_gene: TRBV10-3; d_gene: TRBD2; abundance: NA; CDR3nt: TGTGCCATCAGCGGGACTAGCGAGGCCAATGAGCAGTTCTTC; CDR3aa: CAISGTSEANEQFF
len: 15; j_gene: TRBJ1-5; v_gene: TRBV28; d_gene: NA; abundance: NA; CDR3nt: TGTGCCAGCAGTTTATTGGGGCCTAGCAATCAGCCCCAGCATTTT; CDR3aa: CASSLLGPSNQPQHF
len: 15; j_gene: TRBJ1-5; v_gene: TRBV15; d_gene: TRBD1; abundance: NA; CDR3nt: TGTGCCACCAGCAGTGCACGACAGGGCCACCAGCCCCAGCATTTT; CDR3aa: CATSSARQGHQPQHF
len: 16; j_gene: TRBJ1-1; v_gene: TRBV11-2; d_gene: NA; abundance: NA; CDR3nt: TGTGCCAGCAGCTTAGGACCCCCAGTCTCAGGTACTGAAGCTTTCTTT; CDR3aa: CASSLGPPVSGTEAFF
len: 16; j_gene: TRBJ1-1; v_gene: TRBV19; d_gene: NA; abundance: NA; CDR3nt: TGTGCCAGTAGCATACTATCGTCCGGGTTCAACACTGAAGCTTTCTTT; CDR3aa: CASSILSSGFNTEAFF
len: 12; j_gene: TRBJ1-2; v_gene: TRBV28; d_gene: TRBD1; abundance: NA; CDR3nt: TGTGCCAGCGGGGACAGCGACTATGGCTACACCTTC; CDR3aa: CASGDSDYGYTF
len: 15; j_gene: TRBJ2-7; v_gene: TRBV30; d_gene: NA; abundance: NA; CDR3nt: TGTGCCTGGAGTCCAGGGAAGGGGGTGACCTACGAGCAGTACTTC; CDR3aa: CAWSPGKGVTYEQYF
len: 14; j_gene: TRBJ2-1; v_gene: TRBV28; d_gene: NA; abundance: NA; CDR3nt: TGTGCCAGCAGTTTTTACGGGAACCACAATGAGCAGTTCTTC; CDR3aa: CASSFYGNHNEQFF
len: 16; j_gene: TRBJ2-5; v_gene: TRBV10-3; d_gene: TRBD1; abundance: once; CDR3nt: TGTGCCATCAGTGAGGTAATCGGGACAGGGGGTGAGACCCAGTACTTC; CDR3aa: CAISEVIGTGGETQYF
len: 18; j_gene: TRBJ2-7; v_gene: TRBV7-9; d_gene: TRBD2; abundance: once; CDR3nt: TGTGCCAGCAGCCCCCCCGCGGGAGAGGCGGGCGGGCAGGGCGAGCAGTACTTC; CDR3aa: CASSPPAGEAGGQGEQYF
len: 18; j_gene: TRBJ2-7; v_gene: TRBV7-9; d_gene: TRBD2; abundance: NA; CDR3nt: TGTGCCAGCAGCTTAGCGGGCATTAGCGGGAGCGTCTCCTACGAGCAGTACTTC; CDR3aa: CASSLAGISGSVSYEQYF
len: 15; j_gene: TRBJ2-2; v_gene: TRBV7-2; d_gene: NA; abundance: NA; CDR3nt: TGTGCCAGCAGTGAACGGGGGGCTTACACCGGGGAGCTGTTTTTT; CDR3aa: CASSERGAYTGELFF
len: 13; j_gene: TRBJ1-4; v_gene: TRBV6-5; d_gene: NA; abundance: NA; CDR3nt: TGTGCCACCAAAACAGGGCAAGATGAAAAACTGTTTTTT; CDR3aa: CATKTGQDEKLFF
len: 15; j_gene: TRBJ1-4; v_gene: TRBV11-2; d_gene: NA; abundance: few; CDR3nt: TGTGCCAGCAGCTTAGGGGGACAATGGAATGAAAAACTGTTTTTT; CDR3aa: CASSLGGQWNEKLFF
len: 16; j_gene: TRBJ2-7; v_gene: TRBV5-1; d_gene: TRBD2; abundance: few; CDR3nt: TGCGCCAGCAGCTATTCCTCTAGCGGGAGCTCCTACGAGCAGTACTTC; CDR3aa: CASSYSSSGSSYEQYF